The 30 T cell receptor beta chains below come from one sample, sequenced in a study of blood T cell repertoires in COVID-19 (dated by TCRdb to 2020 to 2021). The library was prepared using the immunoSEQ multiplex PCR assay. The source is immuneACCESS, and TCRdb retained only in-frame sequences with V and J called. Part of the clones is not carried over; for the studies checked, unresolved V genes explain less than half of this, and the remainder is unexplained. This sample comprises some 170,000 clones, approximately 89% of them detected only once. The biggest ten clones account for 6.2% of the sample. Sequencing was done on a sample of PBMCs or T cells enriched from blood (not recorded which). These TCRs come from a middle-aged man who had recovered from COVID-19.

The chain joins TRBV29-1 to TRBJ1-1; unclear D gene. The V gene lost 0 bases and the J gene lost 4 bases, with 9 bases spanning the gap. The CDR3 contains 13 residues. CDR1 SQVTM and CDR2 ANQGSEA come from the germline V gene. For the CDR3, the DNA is TGCAGCGTTGAAGATCTTCGGAGCACTGAAGCTTTCTTT. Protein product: CSVEDLRSTEAFF.

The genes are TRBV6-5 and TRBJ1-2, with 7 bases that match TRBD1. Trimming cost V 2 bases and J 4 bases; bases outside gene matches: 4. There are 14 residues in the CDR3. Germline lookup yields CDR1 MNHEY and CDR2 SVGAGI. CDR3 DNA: TGTGCCAGCAGTTACGGGACAGAGCTCTATGGCTACACCTTC. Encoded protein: CASSYGTELYGYTF.

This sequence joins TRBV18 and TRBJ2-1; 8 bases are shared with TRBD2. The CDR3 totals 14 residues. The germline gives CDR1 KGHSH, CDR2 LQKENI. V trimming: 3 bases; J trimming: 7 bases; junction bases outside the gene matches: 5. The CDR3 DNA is TGTGCCAGCTCACCCGGACTAGCCCCTAATGAGCAGTTCTTC. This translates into CASSPGLAPNEQFF.

The CDR3: CASSPDRGFNQPQHF. The CDR3 DNA follows: TGTGCCAGTAGTCCCGACAGGGGGTTTAATCAGCCCCAGCATTTT. The V and J genes are TRBV19 and TRBJ1-5; 9 nucleotides match TRBD1. Germline CDR1 and CDR2: LNHDA and SQIVND (reference sequence). V trimming: 5 bases; J trimming: 4 bases; junction bases outside the gene matches: 6. The CDR3 extends over 15 amino acids. Looking up the rest from reference TRBV19 and TRBJ1-5 gives the full variable domain: DGGITQSPKYLFRKEGQNVTLSCEQNLNHDAMYWYRQDPGQGLRLIYYSQIVNDFQKGDIAEGYSVSREKKESFPLTVTSAQKNPTAFYLCASSPDRGFNQPQHFGDGTRLSIL.

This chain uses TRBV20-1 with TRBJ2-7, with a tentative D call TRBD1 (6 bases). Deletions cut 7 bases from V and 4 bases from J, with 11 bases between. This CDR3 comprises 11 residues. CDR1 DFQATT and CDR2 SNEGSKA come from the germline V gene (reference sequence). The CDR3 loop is CSVQQGYEQYF. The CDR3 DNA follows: TGCAGTGTTCAACAGGGTTACGAGCAGTACTTC.

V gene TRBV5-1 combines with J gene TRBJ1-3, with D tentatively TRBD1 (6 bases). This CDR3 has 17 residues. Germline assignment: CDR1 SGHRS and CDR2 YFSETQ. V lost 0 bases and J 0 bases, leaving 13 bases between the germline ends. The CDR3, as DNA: TGCGCCAGCAGCTTGGCCCTCAGGGGTTCCTCTGGAAACACCATATATTTT. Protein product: CASSLALRGSSGNTIYF. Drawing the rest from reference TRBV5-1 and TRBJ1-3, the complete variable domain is KAGVTQTPRYLIKTRGQQVTLSCSPISGHRSVSWYQQTPGQGLQFLFEYFSETQRNKGNFPGRFSGRQFSNSRSEMNVSTLELGDSALYLCASSLALRGSSGNTIYFGEGSWLTVV.

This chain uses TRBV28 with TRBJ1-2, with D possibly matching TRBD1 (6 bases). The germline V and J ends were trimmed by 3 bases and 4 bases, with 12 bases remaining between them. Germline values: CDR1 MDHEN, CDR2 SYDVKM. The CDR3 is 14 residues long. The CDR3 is CASSLGRDIYGYTF. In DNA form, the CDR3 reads TGTGCCAGCAGTTTGGGGAGGGACATCTATGGCTACACCTTC.

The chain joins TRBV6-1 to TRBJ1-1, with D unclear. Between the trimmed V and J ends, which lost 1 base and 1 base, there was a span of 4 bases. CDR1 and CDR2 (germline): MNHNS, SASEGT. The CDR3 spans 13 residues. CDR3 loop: CASSEVGNTEAFF. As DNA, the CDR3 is TGTGCCAGCAGTGAAGTCGGGAACACTGAAGCTTTCTTT.

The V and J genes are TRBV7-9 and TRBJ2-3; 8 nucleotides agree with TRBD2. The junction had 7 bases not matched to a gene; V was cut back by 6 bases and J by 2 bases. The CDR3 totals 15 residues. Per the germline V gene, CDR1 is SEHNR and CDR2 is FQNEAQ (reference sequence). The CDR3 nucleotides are TGTGCCAGCAGGCTTGGGCGGGGGGCCACAGATACGCAGTATTTT. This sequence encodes CASRLGRGATDTQYF.

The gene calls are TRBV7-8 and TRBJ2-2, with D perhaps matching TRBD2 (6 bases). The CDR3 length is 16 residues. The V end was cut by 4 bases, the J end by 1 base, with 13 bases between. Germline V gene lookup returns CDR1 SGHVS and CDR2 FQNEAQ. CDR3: CASSYFAGWNTGELFF. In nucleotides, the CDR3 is TGTGCCAGCAGCTACTTCGCGGGGTGGAACACCGGGGAGCTGTTTTTT.

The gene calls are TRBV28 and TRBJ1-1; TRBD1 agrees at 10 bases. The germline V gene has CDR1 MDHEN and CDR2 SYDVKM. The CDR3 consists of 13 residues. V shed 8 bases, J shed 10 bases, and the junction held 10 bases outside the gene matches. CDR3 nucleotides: TGTGCCAGCGGCGGACAGGGGGGAAGGTCAGCTTTCTTT. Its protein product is CASGGQGGRSAFF.

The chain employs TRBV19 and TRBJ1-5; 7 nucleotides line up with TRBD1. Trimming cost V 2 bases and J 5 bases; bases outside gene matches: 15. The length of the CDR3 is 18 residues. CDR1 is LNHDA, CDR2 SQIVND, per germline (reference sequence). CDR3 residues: CASSIIGGGDRRYQPQHF. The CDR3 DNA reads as TGTGCCAGTAGTATAATTGGCGGGGGGGACAGAAGATATCAGCCCCAGCATTTT.

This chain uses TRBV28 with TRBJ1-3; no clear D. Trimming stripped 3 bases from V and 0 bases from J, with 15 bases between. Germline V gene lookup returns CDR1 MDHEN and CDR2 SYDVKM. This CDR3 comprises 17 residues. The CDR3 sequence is CASSLAAGGVSGNTIYF. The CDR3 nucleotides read TGTGCCAGCAGTTTGGCAGCGGGCGGAGTCTCTGGAAACACCATATATTTT.

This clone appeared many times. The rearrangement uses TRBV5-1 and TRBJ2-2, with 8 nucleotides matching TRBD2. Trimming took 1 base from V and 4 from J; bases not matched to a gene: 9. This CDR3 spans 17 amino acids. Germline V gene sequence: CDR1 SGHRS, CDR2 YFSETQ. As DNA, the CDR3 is TGCGCCAGCAGCTTGACGGGAGGGTCGGTTCGCACCGGGGAGCTGTTTTTT. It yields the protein CASSLTGGSVRTGELFF.

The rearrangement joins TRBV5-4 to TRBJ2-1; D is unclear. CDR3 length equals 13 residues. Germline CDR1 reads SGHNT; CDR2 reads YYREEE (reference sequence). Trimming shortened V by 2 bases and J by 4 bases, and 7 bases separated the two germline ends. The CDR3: CASSFEAYNEQFF. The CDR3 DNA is TGTGCCAGCAGCTTTGAGGCGTACAATGAGCAGTTCTTC. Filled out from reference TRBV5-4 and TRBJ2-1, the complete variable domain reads ETGVTQSPTHLIKTRGQQVTLRCSSQSGHNTVSWYQQALGQGPQFIFQYYREEENGRGNFPPRFSGLQFPNYSSELNVNALELDDSALYLCASSFEAYNEQFFGPGTRLTVL.

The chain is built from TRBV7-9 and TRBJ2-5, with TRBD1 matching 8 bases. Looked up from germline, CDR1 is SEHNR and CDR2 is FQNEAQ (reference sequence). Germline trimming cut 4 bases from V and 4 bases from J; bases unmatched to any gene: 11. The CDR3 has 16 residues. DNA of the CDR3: TGTGCCAGCAGCTCCATCCGACAGGGGCTTGGAGAGACCCAGTACTTC. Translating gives CASSSIRQGLGETQYF.

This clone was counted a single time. CDR3 sequence: CASRKGTVSNQPQHF. CDR3 DNA sequence: TGTGCCAGCAGAAAAGGGACAGTTAGCAATCAGCCCCAGCATTTT. This sequence joins TRBV28 and TRBJ1-5; 7 bases line up with TRBD1. Losses at the gene ends were 6 bases for V and 0 bases for J; bases not matched to a gene: 5. The germline CDR1 and CDR2 sequences are MDHEN and SYDVKM. This CDR3 contains 15 residues.

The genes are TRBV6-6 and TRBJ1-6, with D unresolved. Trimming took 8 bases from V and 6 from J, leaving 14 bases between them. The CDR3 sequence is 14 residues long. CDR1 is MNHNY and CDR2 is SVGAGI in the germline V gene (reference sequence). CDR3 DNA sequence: TGTGCCAGCGCTGGGAGGAGCGGTAATTCACCCCTCCACTTT. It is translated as CASAGRSGNSPLHF.

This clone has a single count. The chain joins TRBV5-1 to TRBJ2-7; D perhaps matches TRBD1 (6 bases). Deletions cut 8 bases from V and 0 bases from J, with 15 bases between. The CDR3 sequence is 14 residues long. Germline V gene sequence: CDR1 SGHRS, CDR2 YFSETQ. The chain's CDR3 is CASVRGPSSYEQYF. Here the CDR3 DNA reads TGCGCCAGTGTCAGGGGCCCAAGCTCCTACGAGCAGTACTTC. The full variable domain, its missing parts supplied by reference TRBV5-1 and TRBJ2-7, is KAGVTQTPRYLIKTRGQQVTLSCSPISGHRSVSWYQQTPGQGLQFLFEYFSETQRNKGNFPGRFSGRQFSNSRSEMNVSTLELGDSALYLCASVRGPSSYEQYFGPGTRLTVT.

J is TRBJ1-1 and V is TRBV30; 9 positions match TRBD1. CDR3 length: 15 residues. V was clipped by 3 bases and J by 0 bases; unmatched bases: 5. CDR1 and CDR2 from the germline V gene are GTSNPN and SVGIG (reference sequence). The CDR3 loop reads CAWSATGGMNTEAFF. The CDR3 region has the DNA TGTGCCTGGAGCGCCACAGGGGGCATGAACACTGAAGCTTTCTTT.

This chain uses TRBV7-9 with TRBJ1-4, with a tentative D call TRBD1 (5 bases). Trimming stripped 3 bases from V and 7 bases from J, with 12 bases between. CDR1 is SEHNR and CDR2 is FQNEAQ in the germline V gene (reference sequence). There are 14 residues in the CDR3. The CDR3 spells CASSLGEGGEKLFF. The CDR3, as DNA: TGTGCCAGCAGCTTGGGGGAGGGAGGTGAAAAACTGTTTTTT.

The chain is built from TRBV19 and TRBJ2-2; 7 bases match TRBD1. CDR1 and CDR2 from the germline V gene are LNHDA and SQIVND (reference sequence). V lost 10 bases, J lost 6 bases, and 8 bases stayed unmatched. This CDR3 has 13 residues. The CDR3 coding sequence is TGTGCCACCCATGGGACAGCCGCCGGGGAGCTGTTTTTT. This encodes CATHGTAAGELFF.

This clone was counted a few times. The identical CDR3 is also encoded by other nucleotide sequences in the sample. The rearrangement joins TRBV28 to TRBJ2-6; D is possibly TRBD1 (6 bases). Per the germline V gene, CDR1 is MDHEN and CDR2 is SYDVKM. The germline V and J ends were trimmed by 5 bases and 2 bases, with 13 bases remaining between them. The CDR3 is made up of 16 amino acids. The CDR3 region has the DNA TGTGCCAGCAGTGGGCTCAGGGGAACTGGGGCCAACGTCCTGACTTTC. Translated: CASSGLRGTGANVLTF.

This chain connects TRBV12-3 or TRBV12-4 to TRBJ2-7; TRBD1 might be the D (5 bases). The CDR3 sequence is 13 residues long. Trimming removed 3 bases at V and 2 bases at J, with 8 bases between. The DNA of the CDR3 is TGTGCCAGCAGTTTCAGGGTGCCCTACGAGCAGTACTTC. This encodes CASSFRVPYEQYF.

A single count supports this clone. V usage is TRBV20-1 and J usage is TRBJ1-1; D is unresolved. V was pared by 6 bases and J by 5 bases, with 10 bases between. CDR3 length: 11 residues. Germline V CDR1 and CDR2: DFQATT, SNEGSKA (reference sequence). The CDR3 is CSASRETEAFF. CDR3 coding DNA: TGCAGTGCCTCGAGGGAGACTGAAGCTTTCTTT.

The CDR3 protein is CASSLALGTEAFF. CDR3 nucleotide sequence: TGTGCCAGCAGCTTGGCCCTAGGCACTGAAGCTTTCTTT. The chain has TRBV5-4 and TRBJ1-1, with D uncertain. V shed 0 bases and J shed 4 bases, with 7 bases lying between them. The CDR3 is 13 amino acids. The germline V gene encodes CDR1 SGHNT and CDR2 YYREEE (reference sequence).

The CDR3 bases are TGTGCCAGCAGTTACGGGAGCAGGGGGGAGACCCAGTACTTC. Its translation: CASSYGSRGETQYF. The genes are TRBV6-5 and TRBJ2-5, with 7 bases identical to TRBD1. There are 14 residues in the CDR3. V shed 2 bases, J shed 5 bases, and the junction held 5 bases outside the gene matches. CDR1 is MNHEY and CDR2 is SVGAGI in the germline V gene.

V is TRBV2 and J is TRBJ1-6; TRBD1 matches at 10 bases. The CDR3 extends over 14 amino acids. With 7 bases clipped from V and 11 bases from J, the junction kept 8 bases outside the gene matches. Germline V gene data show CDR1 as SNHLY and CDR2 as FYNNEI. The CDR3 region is CASTDGDRGPPLHF. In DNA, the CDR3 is TGTGCCAGCACCGATGGGGACAGGGGCCCACCCCTCCACTTT. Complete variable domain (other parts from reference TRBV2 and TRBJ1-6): EPEVTQTPSHQVTQMGQEVILRCVPISNHLYFYWYRQILGQKVEFLVSFYNNEISEKSEIFDDQFSVERPDGSNFTLKIRSTKLEDSAMYFCASTDGDRGPPLHFGNGTRLTVT.

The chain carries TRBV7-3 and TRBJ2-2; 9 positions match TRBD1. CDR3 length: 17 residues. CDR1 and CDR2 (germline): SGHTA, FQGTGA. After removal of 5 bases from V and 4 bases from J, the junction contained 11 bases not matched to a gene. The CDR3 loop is CASSAMDGQGLTGELFF. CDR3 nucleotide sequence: TGTGCCAGCAGCGCAATGGACGGACAGGGGCTCACCGGGGAGCTGTTTTTT.

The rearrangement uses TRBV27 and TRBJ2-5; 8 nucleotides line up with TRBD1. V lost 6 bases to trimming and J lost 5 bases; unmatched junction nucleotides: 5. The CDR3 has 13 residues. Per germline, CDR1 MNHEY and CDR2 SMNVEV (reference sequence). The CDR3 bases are TGTGCCAGCAGCTCAACAGGGGGGGAGACCCAGTACTTC. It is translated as CASSSTGGETQYF.